This entry lists 18 T cell receptor beta chains sequenced from one sample in a study of cytomegalovirus exposure and HLA in healthy donors (dated by TCRdb to about 2017). Libraries were constructed by the immunoSEQ multiplex PCR assay. For the multiplex PCR, a mixture combining 60 forward primers for TCR Vbeta segments and 13 reverse primers for TCR Jbeta segments was used. This immuneACCESS table, as held by TCRdb, lists in-frame sequences with V and J called but not all clones. Of the missing ones, under half trace to an unresolved V gene in checked studies; the others have no known cause. The sample contains about 140,000 clones, about 86% of them found a single time. Jointly, the top ten make up more than 4% of the sample. The sequencing input was PBMCs. These receptors were taken from a young woman in good health and CMV-seronegative.

This clone was counted between two and nine times. The V and J genes are TRBV9 and TRBJ1-4; unclear D gene. Germline CDR1 reads SGDLS; CDR2 reads YYNGEE. The V and J ends lost 4 bases and 5 bases respectively, with 9 bases between them. This CDR3 region has 13 residues. CDR3 nucleotide sequence: TGTGCCAGCAGCAAAACAGAAAATGAAAAACTGTTTTTT. It codes for CASSKTENEKLFF.

This sequence joins TRBV12-5 and TRBJ2-2; D is possibly TRBD2 (5 bases). Germline values: CDR1 LGHNT, CDR2 FRNRAP. CDR3 length: 18 amino acids. V shed 0 bases and J shed 4 bases, with 18 bases lying between them. CDR3 bases: TGTGCTAGTGGTTTGGTACTCGGGGTAAACGAGGCCACCGGGGAGCTGTTTTTT. Translated, it gives CASGLVLGVNEATGELFF.

The chain uses TRBV30 and TRBJ1-5; 7 nucleotides match TRBD1. V shed 4 bases and J 3 bases; nucleotides not matched to a gene: 21. Germline V lookup: CDR1 GTSNPN, CDR2 SVGIG (reference sequence). This CDR3 region has 19 residues. CDR3 nucleotides: TGTGCCTGGATAGCGGGGACAGCCGAGCTTGGAGCAACCAATCAGCCCCAGCATTTT. It is translated as CAWIAGTAELGATNQPQHF.

V and J are TRBV30 and TRBJ2-2; D possibly corresponds to TRBD2 (5 bases). The germline CDR1 and CDR2 sequences are GTSNPN and SVGIG (reference sequence). The CDR3 length is 13 residues. V lost 0 bases to trimming and J lost 3 bases, with 5 bases between them. The CDR3 region is CAWSVGDTGELFF. CDR3 DNA: TGTGCCTGGAGTGTCGGGGACACCGGGGAGCTGTTTTTT.

The chain employs TRBV28 and TRBJ1-2, with 11 bases lining up with TRBD1. The CDR3 has 15 residues. Trimming cost V 4 bases and J 4 bases; bases outside gene matches: 5. CDR1 is MDHEN, CDR2 SYDVKM, per germline. Written as DNA, the CDR3 is TGTGCCAGCAGTTCCTGGACAGGGGGCTCCTATGGCTACACCTTC. It translates to CASSSWTGGSYGYTF.

V usage is TRBV30 and J usage is TRBJ2-1; 12 nucleotides match TRBD2. Looked up from germline, CDR1 is GTSNPN and CDR2 is SVGIG (reference sequence). V was clipped by 6 bases and J by 10 bases; unmatched bases: 25. The CDR3 runs 19 residues. The CDR3 protein is CACVGKGTSGPHPLIEQFF. CDR3 sequence (DNA): TGTGCCTGTGTCGGAAAAGGGACTAGCGGGCCACATCCCCTAATCGAGCAGTTCTTC. Based on the CDR3 plus reference TRBV30 and TRBJ2-1, the full variable domain is SQTIHQWPATLVQPVGSPLSLECTVEGTSNPNLYWYRQAAGRGLQLLFYSVGIGQISSEVPQNLSASRPQDRQFILSSKKLLLSDSGFYLCACVGKGTSGPHPLIEQFFGPGTRLTVL.

The chain has TRBV29-1 and TRBJ1-2; D possibly corresponds to TRBD1 (6 bases). V gave up 2 bases and J gave up 7 bases, with 14 bases separating them. This CDR3 comprises 13 residues. CDR1 SQVTM and CDR2 ANQGSEA come from the germline V gene. The CDR3 sequence is CSVEWQGISGYTF. In nucleotides, the CDR3 is TGCAGCGTTGAATGGCAGGGGATTAGTGGCTACACCTTC.

The chain links TRBV5-4 to TRBJ2-5; possibly TRBD2 for D (6 bases). CDR1 and CDR2 from the germline V gene are SGHNT and YYREEE (reference sequence). The CDR3 sequence is 14 residues long. V dropped 4 bases and J dropped 5 bases, with 15 bases sitting between them. CDR3 protein: CASSTGTWSETQYF. The CDR3 coding sequence is TGTGCCAGCAGCACCGGGACTTGGAGTGAGACCCAGTACTTC. Full variable domain (rest looked up from reference TRBV5-4 and TRBJ2-5): ETGVTQSPTHLIKTRGQQVTLRCSSQSGHNTVSWYQQALGQGPQFIFQYYREEENGRGNFPPRFSGLQFPNYSSELNVNALELDDSALYLCASSTGTWSETQYFGPGTRLLVL.

The chain couples TRBV7-9 to TRBJ2-3; 8 positions match TRBD2. The CDR3 length is 16 residues. J gave up 0 bases and V 2 bases, and 4 bases lay outside the gene matches. Germline values: CDR1 SEHNR, CDR2 FQNEAQ (reference sequence). The CDR3, as DNA: TGTGCCAGCAGCTTATACCGGGGGGGGAGCACAGATACGCAGTATTTT. It translates to CASSLYRGGSTDTQYF.

V usage is TRBV5-6 and J usage is TRBJ2-7; 9 nucleotides line up with TRBD1. Looked up from germline, CDR1 is SGHDT and CDR2 is YYEEEE. This CDR3 has 14 residues. V was clipped by 5 bases and J by 1 base; unmatched bases: 4. The CDR3 here is CASRGQGISYEQYF. CDR3 DNA sequence: TGTGCCAGCAGGGGACAGGGTATATCCTACGAGCAGTACTTC. Full variable domain (missing parts from reference TRBV5-6 and TRBJ2-7): DAGVTQSPTHLIKTRGQQVTLRCSPKSGHDTVSWYQQALGQGPQFIFQYYEEEERQRGNFPDRFSGHQFPNYSSELNVNALLLGDSALYLCASRGQGISYEQYFGPGTRLTVT.

The genes are TRBV28 and TRBJ1-3, with a possible D match to TRBD1 (5 bases). Germline V CDR1 and CDR2: MDHEN, SYDVKM. V was shortened by 3 bases and J by 0 bases, with 9 bases between the two germline ends. This CDR3 contains 15 residues. The CDR3 nucleotides are TGTGCCAGCAGTTTGACAGTGATCTCTGGAAACACCATATATTTT. Translating gives CASSLTVISGNTIYF. Full variable domain (rest looked up from reference TRBV28 and TRBJ1-3): DVKVTQSSRYLVKRTGEKVFLECVQDMDHENMFWYRQDPGLGLRLIYFSYDVKMKEKGDIPEGYSVSREKKERFSLILESASTNQTSMYLCASSLTVISGNTIYFGEGSWLTVV.

The chain employs TRBV2 and TRBJ2-5; possibly TRBD1 for D (6 bases). Trimming took 8 bases from V and 5 from J, leaving 12 bases between them. Germline V gives CDR1 SNHLY, CDR2 FYNNEI. The CDR3 spans 12 residues. CDR3 in amino acids: CASGHRDETQYF. The DNA of the CDR3 is TGTGCCAGCGGCCACAGGGACGAGACCCAGTACTTC.

Concerning this clone: Compared with germline, one end of the junction differs, possibly owing to a read error. J is TRBJ2-2 and V is TRBV7-9; D perhaps matches TRBD2 (5 bases). Looked up from germline, CDR1 is SEHNR and CDR2 is FQNEAQ (reference sequence). This CDR3 contains 16 residues. CDR3: CASSSSLMTVFGEPFF. The CDR3 nucleotides read TGTGCCAGCAGCTCGTCCCTTATGACGGTTTTCGGGGAGCCGTTTTTT.

This sequence joins TRBV27 and TRBJ2-7; tentative D call: TRBD2 (6 bases). Germline V gene data show CDR1 as MNHEY and CDR2 as SMNVEV (reference sequence). The CDR3 spans 16 residues. The V gene lost 4 bases and the J gene lost 6 bases, with 22 bases spanning the gap. CDR3 sequence: CASSSPGDSLAGEQYF. For the CDR3, the DNA is TGTGCCAGCAGTTCCCCTGGGGACTCCCTCGCAGGCGAGCAGTACTTC.

CDR3 DNA: TGTGCCAGCTCACGGACATGGCAAGAGACCCAGTACTTC. It encodes CASSRTWQETQYF. This chain joins TRBV18 and TRBJ2-5; tentatively, D is TRBD1 (5 bases). The V and J ends lost 4 bases and 2 bases respectively, with 8 bases between them. CDR1 and CDR2 (germline): KGHSH, LQKENI. The CDR3 extends over 13 amino acids.

V usage is TRBV5-4 and J usage is TRBJ2-2; the D gene is possibly TRBD1 (6 bases). Between the trimmed V and J ends, which lost 1 base and 1 base, there was a span of 11 bases. The CDR3 is made up of 16 amino acids. Looked up from germline, CDR1 is SGHNT and CDR2 is YYREEE (reference sequence). CDR3 DNA sequence: TGTGCCAGCAGCTTGTGGGTAGGGGGGAACACCGGGGAGCTGTTTTTT. Amino acids: CASSLWVGGNTGELFF.

The rearrangement joins TRBV9 to TRBJ2-3; no reliable D call. CDR3 length equals 15 residues. V gave up 1 base and J gave up 3 bases, with 12 bases separating them. The germline V gene has CDR1 SGDLS and CDR2 YYNGEE. CDR3 bases: TGTGCCAGCAGCGTAAGCCCCCTAGGTACAGATACGCAGTATTTT. This codes for CASSVSPLGTDTQYF.

The chain is built from TRBV11-2 and TRBJ1-6; 9 bases are shared with TRBD1. Germline V gene data show CDR1 as SGHAT and CDR2 as FQNNGV. The J segment lost 9 bases and the V segment lost 6 bases, leaving 15 bases of the junction unmatched. The CDR3 loop spans 17 amino acids. The CDR3 DNA reads as TGTGCCAGCAGGCTATTCGGGAAGGGACAGGGAGGTTCACCCCTCCACTTT. It yields the protein CASRLFGKGQGGSPLHF.